The 26 T cell receptor beta chains in this list originate from one sample, sequenced in a study of T-cell reconstitution after alpha-beta-depleted transplantation in children. Using unique molecular identifiers, the investigators prepared the TCRbeta library. MiXCR, run by TCRdb on the PCR reads, gives a single entry per CDR3 protein. Of around 370,000 distinct CDR3 sequences detected, about 9.3% appear once; the ten largest clones hold roughly 2.5%. The sequencing used PBMCs from the stem cell graft donor, collected from the stem cell graft. The receptors come from a human donor who donated a stem cell graft to a child with acute lymphoblastic leukemia.

The chain is built from TRBV7-8 and TRBJ2-7; the match to TRBD2 covers 12 bases. The CDR3 is 15 amino acids. Germline V gene sequence: CDR1 SGHVS, CDR2 FQNEAQ. J lost 0 bases, V lost 8 bases, and 5 bases had no gene match. The CDR3 nucleotides read TGTGCCAGCGGGGGACTAGCGGGCCCCTCCTACGAGCAGTACTTC. Protein sequence: CASGGLAGPSYEQYF.

The sample holds a few counts of this clonotype. The V gene is TRBV19, the J gene TRBJ1-1; no clear D gene. V lost 3 bases and J 1 base, leaving 12 bases between the germline ends. The CDR3 contains 15 residues. Germline V lookup: CDR1 LNHDA, CDR2 SQIVND (reference sequence). The CDR3 here is CASSIFQAPNTEAFF. The CDR3 DNA reads as TGTGCCAGTAGTATTTTTCAGGCCCCGAACACTGAAGCTTTCTTT.

The chain couples TRBV5-1 to TRBJ1-1; D gene ambiguous. The length of the CDR3 is 14 residues. Germline V CDR1 and CDR2: SGHRS, YFSETQ. Between the trimmed V and J ends, which lost 6 bases and 1 base, there was a span of 13 bases. This chain's CDR3 is CASKPIPGNTEAFF. The CDR3 DNA reads TGCGCCAGCAAACCTATTCCCGGGAACACTGAAGCTTTCTTT.

This clonotype was counted ten times or more. V and J are TRBV3-1 and TRBJ1-6; perhaps TRBD1 as D (6 bases). The CDR3 is made up of 15 amino acids. V was shortened by 4 bases and J by 6 bases, with 13 bases between the two germline ends. CDR1 and CDR2 from the germline V gene are LGHDT and YNNKEL (reference sequence). In DNA, the CDR3 is TGTGCCAGCAGCCTAGTGGGGGGGGCTAATTCACCCCTCCACTTT. Translating gives CASSLVGGANSPLHF.

This clonotype was seen repeatedly, ten times or more. The chain joins TRBV24-1 to TRBJ2-3, with D unclear. V was trimmed by 5 bases and J by 3 bases, leaving 8 bases between them. CDR3 length: 13 residues. Germline-derived CDR1 and CDR2 are KGHDR and SFDVKD. The CDR3 nucleotides are TGTGCCACCAGTGCGGACGGTACAGATACGCAGTATTTT. Translation: CATSADGTDTQYF.

This clonotype was recorded many times. The chain combines TRBV6-5 with TRBJ2-5; no clear D gene. The germline V gene encodes CDR1 MNHEY and CDR2 SVGAGI. V was clipped by 0 bases and J by 1 base, with 9 bases between them. The length of the CDR3 is 15 residues. The CDR3, as DNA: TGTGCCAGCAGTTACTCGGGCAGACTCCAAGAGACCCAGTACTTC. This encodes CASSYSGRLQETQYF.

This clonotype was counted between two and nine times. V usage is TRBV7-2 and J usage is TRBJ2-5; D is perhaps TRBD1 or TRBD2 (5 bases each). This CDR3 region has 12 residues. Deletions cut 5 bases from V and 10 bases from J, with 14 bases between. Germline CDR1 is SGHTA and CDR2 is FQGNSA. In DNA form, the CDR3 reads TGTGCCAGCAGCCCGGGGCCCTGGGACCAGTACTTC. It encodes CASSPGPWDQYF. Variable domain in full (rest from reference TRBV7-2 and TRBJ2-5): GAGVSQSPSNKVTEKGKDVELRCDPISGHTALYWYRQSLGQGLEFLIYFQGNSAPDKSGLPSDRFSAERTGGSVSTLTIQRTQQEDSAVYLCASSPGPWDQYFGPGTRLLVL.

This clonotype has ten or more counts. The chain combines TRBV5-1 with TRBJ2-7; 10 bases map to TRBD2. This CDR3 has 16 amino acids. Per the germline V gene, CDR1 is SGHRS and CDR2 is YFSETQ. Unmatched junction bases numbered 9, after V lost 0 bases and J lost 6 bases. CDR3 coding DNA: TGCGCCAGCAGCTTGGTCCCTAGCGGGAGCACCGGCGAGCAGTACTTC. It yields the protein CASSLVPSGSTGEQYF.

The rearrangement joins TRBV20-1 to TRBJ1-1, with 7 bases that match TRBD1. Germline V gene lookup returns CDR1 DFQATT and CDR2 SNEGSKA (reference sequence). Trimming took 3 bases from V and 1 from J; bases not matched to a gene: 5. The CDR3 contains 14 residues. The DNA of the CDR3 is TGCAGTGCTAGGAAAGGGGGCGCGAACACTGAAGCTTTCTTT. As protein: CSARKGGANTEAFF.

A few counts support this clonotype. The chain carries TRBV23-1 and TRBJ2-7; D unresolved. TRBV23-1 is an open reading frame whose function is uncertain. CDR3 length: 10 residues. V lost 2 bases, J lost 5 bases, and 1 base lay in between. CDR3 in DNA: TGCGCCAGCAGTCAAGACGAGCAGTACTTC. It encodes CASSQDEQYF.

This clonotype was counted ten times or more. The V and J genes are TRBV5-1 and TRBJ2-7, with 16 bases fitting TRBD2. Germline CDR1 and CDR2: SGHRS and YFSETQ. The CDR3 contains 18 residues. Unmatched junction bases numbered 7, after V lost 4 bases and J lost 0 bases. The CDR3: CASSQPGLAGGYSYEQYF. The CDR3 nucleotides read TGCGCCAGCAGCCAACCGGGACTAGCGGGAGGGTACTCCTACGAGCAGTACTTC.

The J gene is TRBJ2-7, the V gene TRBV6-5, with 12 positions matching TRBD2. Germline V gene data show CDR1 as MNHEY and CDR2 as SVGAGI. The CDR3 loop spans 17 amino acids. Losses at the gene ends were 4 bases for V and 1 base for J; bases not matched to a gene: 8. CDR3 DNA: TGTGCCAGCAGTTTCTCGTCCGGGACTAGCGGGTCCTACGAGCAGTACTTC. Translating gives CASSFSSGTSGSYEQYF.

This clonotype has more than one count but fewer than ten. This chain joins TRBV27 and TRBJ2-5; D is possibly TRBD1 or TRBD2 (6 bases each). V lost 3 bases to trimming and J lost 10 bases, with 12 bases between them. The CDR3 is made up of 12 amino acids. Germline V gives CDR1 MNHEY, CDR2 SMNVEV (reference sequence). The CDR3 sequence is CASSLEGGIQYF. The CDR3 nucleotides read TGTGCCAGCAGTTTGGAGGGGGGAATCCAGTACTTC.

The chain links TRBV30 to TRBJ2-1, with 12 bases that match TRBD2. The CDR3 sequence is 15 residues long. V lost 1 base to trimming and J lost 4 bases; unmatched junction nucleotides: 2. Germline values: CDR1 GTSNPN, CDR2 SVGIG (reference sequence). CDR3 loop: CAWSALAGGYNEQFF. The CDR3 nucleotides read TGTGCCTGGAGTGCCCTAGCGGGAGGGTACAATGAGCAGTTCTTC. The full variable domain, rest sourced from reference TRBV30 and TRBJ2-1, is SQTIHQWPATLVQPVGSPLSLECTVEGTSNPNLYWYRQAAGRGLQLLFYSVGIGQISSEVPQNLSASRPQDRQFILSSKKLLLSDSGFYLCAWSALAGGYNEQFFGPGTRLTVL.

This chain connects TRBV20-1 to TRBJ2-3, with D perhaps matching TRBD1 or TRBD2 (5 bases each). Germline loops: CDR1 DFQATT, CDR2 SNEGSKA (reference sequence). V was shortened by 5 bases and J by 1 base, with 13 bases between the two germline ends. The CDR3 contains 14 residues. The CDR3 DNA is TGCAGTGCTGGGGGACGGCAGGGCACAGATACGCAGTATTTT. Encoded protein: CSAGGRQGTDTQYF.

This clonotype was detected only a few times. This chain uses TRBV7-9 with TRBJ2-7, with unresolved D. V was pared by 5 bases and J by 3 bases, with 5 bases between. The germline gives CDR1 SEHNR, CDR2 FQNEAQ (reference sequence). The CDR3 has 11 residues. The CDR3 DNA sequence: TGTGCCAGCAGCATTCGCTACGAGCAGTACTTC. It translates to CASSIRYEQYF.

This clonotype has more than one count but fewer than ten. This rearrangement joins TRBV7-9 to TRBJ2-4; the match to TRBD1 covers 7 bases. The CDR3 is 16 amino acids. Losses at the gene ends were 5 bases for V and 3 bases for J; bases not matched to a gene: 10. CDR1 SEHNR and CDR2 FQNEAQ come from the germline V gene (reference sequence). The CDR3, as DNA: TGTGCCAGCAGCCTATTCTTCGGGACAGACAAAAACATTCAGTACTTC. Residues: CASSLFFGTDKNIQYF.

This clonotype was found a few times. The chain recombines TRBV11-1 with TRBJ2-4; 7 nucleotides line up with TRBD1. The V gene end was trimmed by 5 bases and the J gene end by 0 bases; junction bases not matched to a gene: 16. Germline-derived CDR1 and CDR2 are SGHAT and FQDESV (reference sequence). The CDR3 is made up of 19 amino acids. CDR3 loop: CASSPRDSHEFLAKNIQYF. The CDR3 DNA follows: TGTGCCAGCAGCCCCAGGGACAGTCATGAGTTTCTAGCCAAAAACATTCAGTACTTC.

This clonotype has a handful of counts. This rearrangement joins TRBV5-5 to TRBJ2-7, with 12 positions matching TRBD2. J was trimmed by 1 base and V by 0 bases; bases with no gene match: 5. Per the germline V gene, CDR1 is SGHKS and CDR2 is YYEKEE (reference sequence). This CDR3 is 17 amino acids long. As DNA, the CDR3 is TGTGCCAGCAGCTTGGCAAAGCTAGCGGGGGGGTCCTACGAGCAGTACTTC. Translation gives CASSLAKLAGGSYEQYF.

CDR3 sequence reads: CASSALAGGPETGETQYF. CDR3 DNA sequence: TGTGCCAGCAGTGCACTAGCGGGAGGGCCTGAGACGGGAGAGACCCAGTACTTC. The V and J genes are TRBV3-1 and TRBJ2-5; TRBD2 agrees at 13 bases. V was pared by 6 bases and J by 4 bases, with 14 bases of the junction left unmatched. Per germline, CDR1 LGHDT and CDR2 YNNKEL (reference sequence). The CDR3 loop spans 18 amino acids.

This clonotype appeared many times. The genes are TRBV2 and TRBJ2-2; D ambiguous. The CDR3 extends over 11 amino acids. Germline CDR1 SNHLY, CDR2 FYNNEI. V lost 8 bases, J lost 6 bases, and 7 bases lay in between. In nucleotides, the CDR3 is TGTGCCAGCGGCCGGGCCGGGGAGCTGTTTTTT. Translated, it gives CASGRAGELFF.

This clonotype was seen a handful of times. This chain uses TRBV12-3 or TRBV12-4 with TRBJ2-1, with a tentative D call TRBD1 (6 bases). The germline V and J ends were trimmed by 6 bases and 6 bases, with 18 bases remaining between them. There are 15 residues in the CDR3. The DNA of the CDR3 is TGTGCCAGCAGGCTACAGGGTAAAAGGTCCAATGAGCAGTTCTTC. Its translation is CASRLQGKRSNEQFF.

The chain combines TRBV29-1 with TRBJ1-5; 12 bases are a match to TRBD1. Germline V gene sequence: CDR1 SQVTM, CDR2 ANQGSEA. With 6 bases clipped from V and 0 bases from J, the junction kept 18 bases outside the gene matches. This CDR3 is built from 20 residues. The CDR3 spells CSVDCRGQGARGDSNQPQHF. CDR3 nucleotides: TGCAGCGTCGACTGCCGGGGACAGGGGGCGAGGGGGGATAGCAATCAGCCCCAGCATTTT.

This clonotype occurred a few times. The chain recombines TRBV20-1 with TRBJ1-1, with a weak D call TRBD1 (5 bases). CDR1 and CDR2 (germline): DFQATT, SNEGSKA (reference sequence). V was trimmed by 0 bases and J by 3 bases, leaving 14 bases between them. There are 15 residues in the CDR3. In nucleotides, the CDR3 is TGCAGTGCTAGAGATTGGGGCAGAGACTACACTGAAGCTTTCTTT. Its translation is CSARDWGRDYTEAFF.

This clonotype was seen a handful of times. This chain connects TRBV12-3 or TRBV12-4 to TRBJ2-1; TRBD1 might be the D (5 bases). CDR3 length: 15 residues. With 7 bases removed from V and 0 bases from J, the gap between germline ends came to 13 bases. CDR3 amino acids: CASKSGRDSYNEQFF. CDR3 DNA: TGTGCCAGCAAATCAGGCAGGGACTCCTACAATGAGCAGTTCTTC.

The CDR3 loop is CASSPEAGRANTGELFF. CDR3 DNA: TGCGCCAGCAGCCCTGAAGCGGGAAGAGCGAACACCGGGGAGCTGTTTTTT. The chain couples TRBV5-1 to TRBJ2-2; 7 nucleotides line up with TRBD2. CDR1 SGHRS and CDR2 YFSETQ come from the germline V gene. This CDR3 is built from 17 residues. V lost 4 bases to trimming and J lost 0 bases; unmatched junction nucleotides: 9. Complete variable domain (other parts from reference TRBV5-1 and TRBJ2-2): KAGVTQTPRYLIKTRGQQVTLSCSPISGHRSVSWYQQTPGQGLQFLFEYFSETQRNKGNFPGRFSGRQFSNSRSEMNVSTLELGDSALYLCASSPEAGRANTGELFFGEGSRLTVL.